The source of this TCR beta chain is a study of blood T cell repertoires in COVID-19. Study-level background: The analysed material was cDNA or gDNA that came from T cells, B-cell-depleted T cells, or PBMCs.

Measured with immunoSEQ multiplex PCR; TCRdb has only the in-frame clones, and not every one. This table holds approximately 75,000 clones, roughly 89% found once. Between the trimmed V and J ends, which lost 1 base and 7 bases, there was a span of 15 bases. The CDR3 runs 14 residues. From germline, CDR1 is SGHRS and CDR2 YFSETQ. V and J are TRBV5-1 and TRBJ2-7, with D hard to call. The material sequenced was peripheral blood. The sequence was collected from a man aged 55 to 70 with acute or convalescent COVID-19. The DNA of the CDR3 is TGCGCCAGCAGCTTGCGTGTGGGCGTACAAGAGCAGTACTTC. Translation gives CASSLRVGVQEQYF.